One sample yielded the 18 T cell receptor beta chains listed below, sequenced in a study of identical twins. TCRdb ran MiXCR on the 5' RACE reads and lists one entry per CDR3 protein. The sample shows 350,000 to 450,000 distinct CDR3 sequences, around a sixth of them seen only once. The sequencing input was naive T cells sorted from blood. Source of these receptors: a man aged 45-65 years in good health.

The V gene is TRBV4-2, the J gene TRBJ2-7; D ambiguous. V dropped 4 bases and J dropped 2 bases, with 18 bases sitting between them. From germline, CDR1 is LGHNA and CDR2 YNFKEQ. CDR3 size: 16 residues. CDR3 loop: CASSPLVTGPTYEQYF. As DNA, the CDR3 is TGTGCCAGCAGCCCGTTAGTTACGGGCCCTACCTACGAGCAGTACTTC.

The table lists this clonotype with a few counts. The rearrangement uses TRBV10-3 and TRBJ2-7; D is unresolved. The V end lost 3 bases, the J end lost 2 bases, and 17 bases lay between the germline ends. The germline V gene has CDR1 ENHRY and CDR2 SYGVKD. The CDR3 is made up of 16 amino acids. The CDR3 DNA reads as TGTGCCATCAGTGATCACACGGTCTCAGACCCCTACGAGCAGTACTTC. Translating it yields CAISDHTVSDPYEQYF.

This clonotype was found many times. This sequence joins TRBV18 and TRBJ1-1, with a possible D match to TRBD1 (5 bases). CDR1 is KGHSH, CDR2 LQKENI, per germline. The CDR3 is 13 amino acids. Trimming pared 3 bases from V and 5 bases from J, leaving 10 bases between. The CDR3 coding sequence is TGTGCCAGCTCACCGGGGGGAGTAACTGAAGCTTTCTTT. Its protein is CASSPGGVTEAFF.

This clonotype has just a few counts. CDR3 DNA: TGCGCCAGCAGCATTTCCTCAGGGTTCCAAGAGACCCAGTACTTC. This codes for CASSISSGFQETQYF. The chain employs TRBV5-1 and TRBJ2-5; D may be TRBD1 (5 bases). The CDR3 is 15 amino acids. Looked up from germline, CDR1 is SGHRS and CDR2 is YFSETQ. V lost 4 bases, J lost 1 base, and 14 bases lay in between.

The V gene is TRBV20-1, the J gene TRBJ2-7; 11 nucleotides align to TRBD2. The germline gives CDR1 DFQATT, CDR2 SNEGSKA (reference sequence). This CDR3 has 15 amino acids. The junction had 3 bases not matched to a gene; V was cut back by 0 bases and J by 2 bases. The CDR3 loop reads CSARDGTSGPYEQYF. The CDR3 DNA reads TGCAGTGCTAGAGACGGGACTAGCGGACCCTACGAGCAGTACTTC.

This clonotype has a handful of counts. The genes are TRBV6-1 and TRBJ2-1, with D perhaps being TRBD1 or TRBD2 (6 bases each). CDR3 length equals 16 residues. The germline V gene encodes CDR1 MNHNS and CDR2 SASEGT. Trimming took off 4 bases at V and 6 bases at J, with 19 bases between the two ends. CDR3 sequence reads: CASSGLGGGSVNEQFF. DNA for the CDR3: TGTGCCAGCAGTGGCCTTGGAGGGGGTTCGGTCAATGAGCAGTTCTTC.

Many counts were recorded for this clonotype. J is TRBJ2-5 and V is TRBV24-1; TRBD2 might be the D (5 bases). Germline V gives CDR1 KGHDR, CDR2 SFDVKD. This CDR3 spans 13 amino acids. Trimming removed 5 bases at V and 0 bases at J, with 6 bases between. CDR3: CATSGEYQETQYF. CDR3 nucleotides: TGTGCCACCAGTGGGGAGTACCAAGAGACCCAGTACTTC.

In its sample, this clonotype was seen a few times. The chain recombines TRBV18 with TRBJ1-1; tentative D call: TRBD1 (5 bases). V was pared by 3 bases and J by 0 bases, with 14 bases between. The germline V gene encodes CDR1 KGHSH and CDR2 LQKENI. The CDR3 runs 16 residues. The CDR3 sequence is CASSPGLGGLNTEAFF. In DNA form, the CDR3 reads TGTGCCAGCTCACCCGGACTGGGGGGTTTGAACACTGAAGCTTTCTTT.

V gene TRBV12-3 or TRBV12-4 combines with J gene TRBJ1-1; TRBD1 might be the D (5 bases). Trimming left V 5 bases short and J 8 bases short, with 12 bases between. This CDR3 comprises 12 residues. The CDR3 DNA is TGTGCCAGCAGTCCGAGGACACGGGAAGCTTTCTTT. Protein: CASSPRTREAFF.

This clonotype was detected only once. The rearrangement joins TRBV29-1 to TRBJ2-3; D might be TRBD2 (5 bases). V shed 8 bases and J shed 2 bases, with 14 bases lying between them. In germline, CDR1 is SQVTM, CDR2 ANQGSEA. The CDR3 consists of 13 residues. CDR3 in amino acids: CSSHAGYTDTQYF. For the CDR3, the DNA is TGCAGCTCCCATGCGGGCTACACAGATACGCAGTATTTT.

This clonotype was counted many times. The rearrangement uses TRBV12-3 or TRBV12-4 and TRBJ1-5, with D hard to call. Trimming removed 6 bases from V and 9 bases from J, with 15 bases in between. The CDR3 extends over 13 amino acids. CDR3 nucleotide sequence: TGTGCCAGCAGCCTCCGGGAGAAACGGCCCCAGCATTTT. It is translated as CASSLREKRPQHF.

This clonotype appeared a few times. The chain links TRBV5-6 to TRBJ2-7, with 11 bases lining up with TRBD2. The V and J ends lost 4 bases and 2 bases, in that order; junction bases with no gene match: 5. The V gene's germline CDR1 is SGHDT and CDR2 YYEEEE. The CDR3 is 15 residues long. CDR3 amino acids: CASSRTSGLAYEQYF. CDR3 nucleotides: TGTGCCAGCAGCCGGACTAGCGGGTTAGCCTACGAGCAGTACTTC.

This chain joins TRBV6-2 or TRBV6-3 and TRBJ2-1; the D is unclear. The CDR3 length is 12 residues. CDR1 is MNHEY, CDR2 SVGEGT, per germline. Trimming removed 7 bases from V and 7 bases from J, with 11 bases in between. CDR3 amino acids: CASKSSGNEQFF. CDR3 nucleotides: TGTGCCAGCAAAAGTTCTGGGAATGAGCAGTTCTTC.

The chain carries TRBV5-1 and TRBJ2-1; D remains unclear. CDR3 length: 15 amino acids. Germline CDR1 is SGHRS and CDR2 is YFSETQ. With 1 base removed from V and 6 bases from J, the gap between germline ends came to 14 bases. The CDR3 loop is CASSLWSADTNEQFF. CDR3 sequence (DNA): TGCGCCAGCAGCTTGTGGTCAGCCGATACCAATGAGCAGTTCTTC.

This clonotype was detected many times. V usage is TRBV7-9 and J usage is TRBJ1-5; a weak D match, TRBD1 (5 bases). CDR1 is SEHNR and CDR2 is FQNEAQ in the germline V gene (reference sequence). The CDR3 contains 16 residues. Trimming shortened V by 1 base and J by 5 bases, and 15 bases separated the two germline ends. In DNA form, the CDR3 reads TGTGCCAGCAGCTTAGGACAGCTCTCTCGAGATCAGCCCCAGCATTTT. It yields the protein CASSLGQLSRDQPQHF.

The CDR3 DNA follows: TGTGCCAGCGCCACAACGCTCACCGGGGAGCTGTTTTTT. Amino acid sequence: CASATTLTGELFF. The chain couples TRBV27 to TRBJ2-2; D gene unclear. This CDR3 has 13 residues. The V gene's germline CDR1 is MNHEY and CDR2 SMNVEV (reference sequence). The V and J ends lost 8 bases and 4 bases respectively, with 11 bases between them.

This clonotype was counted only a few times. The chain links TRBV6-4 to TRBJ2-2, with 15 nucleotides matching TRBD2. The CDR3 sequence is 19 residues long. J was trimmed by 3 bases and V by 2 bases; bases with no gene match: 7. The V gene's germline CDR1 is MRHNA and CDR2 SNTAGT. In DNA form, the CDR3 reads TGTGCCAGCAGTGACCACCTAGGACTAGCGGGAGGGTACACCGGGGAGCTGTTTTTT. Protein: CASSDHLGLAGGYTGELFF.

This clonotype was recorded a few times. This chain uses TRBV7-9 with TRBJ1-4; TRBD1 is a possible D gene (5 bases). This CDR3 contains 15 residues. Trimming pared 5 bases from V and 8 bases from J, leaving 18 bases between. Germline values: CDR1 SEHNR, CDR2 FQNEAQ (reference sequence). The CDR3 nucleotides read TGTGCCAGCAGCCGGACCGGGGGGAGAGGGGAAAAACTGTTTTTT. Protein: CASSRTGGRGEKLFF.